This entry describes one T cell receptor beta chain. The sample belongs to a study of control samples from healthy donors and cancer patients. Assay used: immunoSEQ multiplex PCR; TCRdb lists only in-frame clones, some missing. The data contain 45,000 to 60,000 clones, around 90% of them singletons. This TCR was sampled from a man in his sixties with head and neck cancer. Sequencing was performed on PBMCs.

For the CDR3, the DNA is TGTGCCAGCAGCTCATCCTACGAGCAGTACTTC. Amino acids: CASSSSYEQYF. This chain connects TRBV13 to TRBJ2-7; no clear D gene. The ends were cut back, 4 bases at V and 1 base at J, with 2 bases in the middle. Germline lookup yields CDR1 PRHDT and CDR2 FYEKMQ (reference sequence). CDR3 length equals 11 residues. Using reference TRBV13 and TRBJ2-7 for the parts outside the CDR3, the full variable domain is AAGVIQSPRHLIKEKRETATLKCYPIPRHDTVYWYQQGPGQDPQFLISFYEKMQSDKGSIPDRFSAQQFSDYHSELNMSSLELGDSALYFCASSSSYEQYFGPGTRLTVT.